This T cell receptor beta chain was sequenced for a study of blood T cell repertoires in COVID-19. Original processing notes: Reference gene primer amplification yielded estimated nucleated cell counts. Sequenced by immunoSEQ multiplex PCR; TCRdb stores in-frame clones only, minus some. Clonal size and the V and J genes are those of that table, whereas D and trimming came from the DNA. The profile shows roughly 240,000 clones, approximately 89% of them singletons. The germline gives CDR1 SGHTS, CDR2 YDEGEE. The CDR3 spans 15 residues. V was pared by 1 base and J by 2 bases, with 9 bases between. Which cohort a participant joined came from the clinical history participants gave.

The J gene is TRBJ2-2, the V gene TRBV5-8; D call uncertain. Sequencing was carried out using PBMCs or T cells enriched from blood (not recorded which). The receptor was isolated from a middle-aged woman with acute COVID-19. The CDR3 nucleotides read TGTGCCAGCAGCTTGCGCCAGATTAACACCGGGGAGCTGTTTTTT. Protein product: CASSLRQINTGELFF.